This T cell receptor beta chain was identified in a study of post-analysis software for immune sequencing data. General study points: When patients were compared with controls, 5 or 6 TRBV segments were more frequent, TRBV5-6, TRBV5-1 and TRBV20-1 among them. Co-batched samples clustered tightly together by F measure.

Unique molecular identifiers featured in each of the TCR beta cDNA libraries. The yield from roughly 1 to 10 million T cells was 500,000 or so cDNA molecules in total. TCRdb redid the calling of the PCR reads with MiXCR, one entry per CDR3 protein. The repertoire holds roughly 400,000 distinct CDR3 sequences, with approximately 38% as singletons. V lost 5 bases and J lost 4, with 14 bases in between. This CDR3 comprises 15 residues. Germline V CDR1 and CDR2: LGHNA, YNFKEQ. About this clonotype: Its target is not known.

The clonotype comes from a girl aged 2 to 10 with multiple sclerosis. Sequenced sample: blood. This chain uses TRBV4-2 with TRBJ2-2; weak D call: TRBD2 (6 bases). CDR3 in DNA: TGTGCCAGCAGCAGCGGGCCTACCCCCACCGGGGAGCTGTTTTTT. Its protein is CASSSGPTPTGELFF.